This TCR beta chain was sequenced during a study of T cells expressing NK-cell markers (dated by TCRdb to 2019 to 2021). A note on the overall study: TCR beta-chain repertoires were profiled in sorted CD3+CD56+NKG2C+, CD3+CD56+NKG2C- and CD3+CD56-NKG2C+ T-cell subsets from about 8 donors. Among the eight sequenced donors, only one was HCMV-seronegative, while the other seven were HCMV-seropositive. The study sequenced eight donors, all healthy volunteers chosen at random: three men and five women. Illumina HiSeq 2000/2500, MiSeq or NextSeq was used to sequence libraries as 2 x 150 bp reads. Summary of the overall study and its limitations: For 5 or 6 donors, the dominant CD3+CD56+NKG2C+ clonotypes were among the top 10 CD8+ clonotypes and accounted for about 1.0-7.5% of CD8+ T cells. Those dominant clonotypes were again the most abundant among CD3+CD56-NKG2C+ cells in four donors, at about 28.3-60.1%. Whether the expanded NKG2C-expressing T cell clones were specific for HCMV antigens remained unclear.

The data were produced on an Illumina HiSeq 2000. The TCR beta cDNA libraries were made using 5'RACE template switching, a step that added both a universal primer site and unique molecular identifiers. cDNA synthesis was primed from the TCR beta constant segment, followed by two successive PCR amplification steps. The study's own analysis went as follows. MIGEC was used to demultiplex reads and group the reads by UMI, and MiTCR was used to assemble and quantify clonotypes. Only TCR cDNA sequences supported by at least two reads were kept to exclude erroneous sequences. The tcR package was used for downstream repertoire analysis, and clonotypes were matched across fractions by CDR3 nucleotide sequence plus V segment. VDJmatch was used to annotate antigen specificity against VDJdb, with one amino acid substitution in CDR3 allowed. With the reads reprocessed by TCRdb, a single entry stands for each CDR3 protein sequence and no DNA is reported. The V and J calls, along with clone size, are taken from TCRdb and not from the paper's own processing. The sample's table lists a count of about 460,000 distinct CDR3 sequences. 1.4% of the sample lies in the top ten.

CDR3 length: 14 amino acids, cysteine to phenylalanine. No DNA appears here. To determine HCMV serostatus, a commercial ELISA kit was used to detect HCMV-specific IgG in serum. Peripheral blood mononuclear cells were isolated from blood by Ficoll density gradient centrifugation. For this clonotype: Its target antigen remains unknown.

The sequenced material came from blood T cells: a sorted CD56 or NKG2C T cell subset, CD4+ or CD8+ T cells, or bulk PBMC T cells (not recorded which). This receptor chain uses TRBV12-3 or TRBV12-4 and TRBJ2-1; lacking DNA, the TRBD2 call made by TCRdb goes unchecked. The sequence derives from a woman aged 50 to 65 in good health. Donor details come from another sample of the same person, matched by shared clones. The CDR3 loop reads CASSHSLRRNEQFF.